The next 14 T cell receptor beta chains were all read from a single sample in a study of blood T cells in healthy people across ages. With a J-beta primer mix and a sample-barcoded 5' primer, a second PCR ran about 6 to 11 cycles. Each CDR3 protein gets one entry after TCRdb re-called the 5' RACE reads with MiXCR. Found here are approximately 1.5 million distinct CDR3 sequences, under 55% of them singletons; the top ten hold about 4%. The sequenced sample consisted of blood. These receptors originate from a woman aged 18 to 35 in good health.

The chain has TRBV25-1 and TRBJ2-1; D remains unclear. The CDR3 sequence is 15 residues long. Between the trimmed V and J ends, which lost 3 bases and 3 bases, there was a span of 12 bases. The V gene's germline CDR1 is MGHDK and CDR2 SYGVNS. The CDR3 nucleotides are TGTGCCAGCAGTGACTCCGCGGCCGGCTACAATGAGCAGTTCTTC. It translates to CASSDSAAGYNEQFF.

V is TRBV6-1 and J is TRBJ2-1; D perhaps matches TRBD2 (7 bases). The CDR3 consists of 15 residues. Germline V gene sequence: CDR1 MNHNS, CDR2 SASEGT. V was pared by 5 bases and J by 9 bases, with 20 bases between. The CDR3 reads CASSFFWGGGSEQFF. CDR3 nucleotides: TGTGCCAGCAGTTTTTTTTGGGGGGGCGGGTCTGAGCAGTTCTTC.

This clonotype was seen just once. The chain carries TRBV7-2 and TRBJ1-4; the D gene is possibly TRBD1 (5 bases). The germline gives CDR1 SGHTA, CDR2 FQGNSA. V gave up 8 bases and J gave up 8 bases, with 24 bases separating them. This CDR3 contains 16 residues. CDR3: CASSFRAGAPGEKLFF. The CDR3 nucleotides are TGTGCCAGCTCCTTCCGGGCCGGGGCCCCGGGGGAAAAACTGTTTTTT.

This clonotype appeared once. The chain carries TRBV6-2 or TRBV6-3 and TRBJ1-5, with TRBD1 matching 9 bases. Per the germline V gene, CDR1 is MNHEY and CDR2 is SVGEGT. V was pared by 6 bases and J by 6 bases, with 9 bases of the junction left unmatched. CDR3 size: 15 residues. The chain's CDR3 is CASRTRTGEGQPQHF. The CDR3 region has the DNA TGTGCCAGCAGAACCCGGACAGGGGAGGGTCAGCCCCAGCATTTT.

This clonotype was observed a handful of times. The chain carries TRBV28 and TRBJ2-3; D possibly corresponds to TRBD2 (5 bases). Germline CDR1 reads MDHEN; CDR2 reads SYDVKM. CDR3 length: 13 amino acids. Between the trimmed V and J ends, which lost 4 bases and 11 bases, there was a span of 16 bases. CDR3: CASSWVYSEGQYF. CDR3 DNA sequence: TGTGCCAGCAGTTGGGTCTACTCAGAGGGGCAGTATTTT.

This chain uses TRBV11-2 with TRBJ2-1; D gene ambiguous. CDR1 and CDR2 from the germline V gene are SGHAT and FQNNGV. The germline V and J ends were trimmed by 1 base and 4 bases, with 11 bases remaining between them. The CDR3 is 15 amino acids. The CDR3 nucleotides read TGTGCCAGCAGCTTAGGGAATACACTTTACAATGAGCAGTTCTTC. This gives the protein CASSLGNTLYNEQFF.

The chain carries TRBV27 and TRBJ2-7; D is unresolved. Germline assignment: CDR1 MNHEY and CDR2 SMNVEV (reference sequence). The CDR3 totals 17 residues. Trimming removed 0 bases from V and 0 bases from J, with 15 bases in between. The CDR3 sequence is CASSLSRPAEGSYEQYF. CDR3 bases: TGTGCCAGCAGTTTATCCCGGCCCGCGGAAGGCTCCTACGAGCAGTACTTC.

The chain carries TRBV24-1 and TRBJ2-7, with TRBD2 matching over 7 bases. Unmatched junction bases numbered 9, after V lost 9 bases and J lost 2 bases. The CDR3 length is 14 residues. Germline V CDR1 and CDR2: KGHDR, SFDVKD. CDR3 sequence (DNA): TGTGCCACCTCCCCAACGGGAGGCACCTACGAGCAGTACTTC. Its protein is CATSPTGGTYEQYF.

J is TRBJ2-7 and V is TRBV20-1; D gene uncertain. Germline V gives CDR1 DFQATT, CDR2 SNEGSKA (reference sequence). The CDR3 runs to 12 residues. Between the trimmed V and J ends, which lost 5 bases and 2 bases, there was a span of 10 bases. CDR3 bases: TGCAGTGCTCTGCCAGGTGCCTACGAGCAGTACTTC. Its translation: CSALPGAYEQYF.

The V and J genes are TRBV6-6 and TRBJ1-1, with 11 bases that match TRBD1. Per germline, CDR1 MNHNY and CDR2 SVGAGI (reference sequence). V was pared by 9 bases and J by 5 bases, with 14 bases of the junction left unmatched. This CDR3 is 16 amino acids long. CDR3 DNA sequence: TGTGCCAGTAGGAATCACCCCGGGACAGGGGGGACTGAAGCTTTCTTT. This sequence encodes CASRNHPGTGGTEAFF.

In this sample, this clonotype turned up a few times. One end of the junction is discordant with germline, which a read error may explain. The genes are TRBV20-1 and TRBJ1-2; 7 nucleotides line up with TRBD1. Germline CDR1 reads DFQATT; CDR2 reads SNEGSKA (reference sequence). This CDR3 is 12 amino acids long. As DNA, the CDR3 is TGCAGTGCTAGCACACAGGGGTTTGGCTATACCTTC. Translated: CSASTQGFGYTF.

The chain has TRBV18 and TRBJ2-1, with 7 bases lining up with TRBD2. The J segment lost 4 bases and the V segment lost 4 bases, leaving 4 bases of the junction unmatched. The CDR3 spans 14 residues. Germline V lookup: CDR1 KGHSH, CDR2 LQKENI. The CDR3 protein is CASSQLAEYNEQFF. The CDR3 DNA is TGTGCCAGCTCACAGCTAGCGGAATACAATGAGCAGTTCTTC.

The chain couples TRBV29-1 to TRBJ1-1; possible D gene TRBD1, 6 bases. V lost 7 bases and J lost 0, with 15 bases in between. Germline V gives CDR1 SQVTM, CDR2 ANQGSEA. This CDR3 is built from 14 residues. Written as DNA, the CDR3 is TGCAGCGCCCTGGGGGGCGTCATGAACACTGAAGCTTTCTTT. Residues: CSALGGVMNTEAFF.

This clonotype appeared a few times. This sequence joins TRBV5-5 and TRBJ1-2, with D uncertain. V lost 0 bases and J 8 bases, leaving 14 bases between the germline ends. From germline, CDR1 is SGHKS and CDR2 YYEKEE (reference sequence). This CDR3 region has 14 residues. CDR3 sequence: CASSLAGQGVGYTF. The CDR3 coding sequence is TGTGCCAGCAGCTTGGCAGGCCAAGGTGTGGGCTACACCTTC.